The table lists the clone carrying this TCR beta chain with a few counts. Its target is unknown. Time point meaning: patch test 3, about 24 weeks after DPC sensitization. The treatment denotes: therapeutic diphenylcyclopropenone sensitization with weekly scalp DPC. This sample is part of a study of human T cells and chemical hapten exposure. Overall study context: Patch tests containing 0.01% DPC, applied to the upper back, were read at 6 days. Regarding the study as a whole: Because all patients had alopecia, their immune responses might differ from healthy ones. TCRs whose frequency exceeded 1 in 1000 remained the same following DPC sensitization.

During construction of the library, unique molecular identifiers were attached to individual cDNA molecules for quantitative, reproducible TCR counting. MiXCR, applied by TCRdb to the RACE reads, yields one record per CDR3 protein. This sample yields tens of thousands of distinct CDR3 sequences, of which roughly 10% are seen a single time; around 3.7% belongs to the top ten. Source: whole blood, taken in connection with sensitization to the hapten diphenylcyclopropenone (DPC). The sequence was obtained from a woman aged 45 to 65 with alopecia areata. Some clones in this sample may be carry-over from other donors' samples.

CDR3: CARGTAASGANVLTF. The CDR3, as DNA: TGTGCCAGGGGGACTGCCGCGTCGGGGGCCAACGTCCTGACTTTC. The chain is built from TRBV6-4 and TRBJ2-6; possibly TRBD2 for D (6 bases). CDR1 MRHNA and CDR2 SNTAGT come from the germline V gene. This CDR3 spans 15 amino acids. V lost 9 bases to trimming and J lost 4 bases, with 16 bases between them.